This is a list of T cell receptor beta chains from one sample in a study of identical twins. From the 5' RACE reads, TCRdb called clonotypes with MiXCR, one entry per CDR3 protein. This table has 550,000 to 800,000 distinct CDR3 sequences, just over 7% appearing once. These same records also appear under a second study, on yellow fever vaccine responses in identical twins.

The source material was PBMCs. The origin of the receptors is a woman under 30 in good health. Each CDR3 is given with its conserved first and last residue. The order of the fields is J gene, V gene, CDR3 protein.

>TRBJ2-3|TRBV27
CASRKRGGVQDTQYF
>TRBJ2-4|TRBV5-1
CASSSPLDAKNIQYF
>TRBJ2-1|TRBV12-3/TRBV12-4
CATKRTTGGGSYNEQFF
>TRBJ1-1|TRBV25-1
CASREGRGANTEAFF
>TRBJ2-6|TRBV29-1
CSVEGGANVLTF
>TRBJ2-2|TRBV6-1
CASSEAAEATGELFF
>TRBJ2-7|TRBV12-3/TRBV12-4
CASSLQSAYEQYF
>TRBJ2-3|TRBV28
CASSLSRLAGEQADTQYF
>TRBJ1-2|TRBV27
CASSPHDTPYGYTF
>TRBJ2-3|TRBV9
CASSKSGGAGDTQYF
>TRBJ1-2|TRBV7-9
CASNQGSSYGYTF
>TRBJ2-1|TRBV2
CASSGSAFNEQFF
>TRBJ1-6|TRBV20-1
CSATSPTGPNSPLHF
>TRBJ1-5|TRBV24-1
CATSDYRDQPQHF
>TRBJ2-3|TRBV3-1
CATSQEGWGRGRTDTQYF
>TRBJ2-3|TRBV5-6
CAISTGRSDTQYF
>TRBJ2-7|TRBV10-3
CAITGDSTYEQYF
>TRBJ2-5|TRBV11-1
CASSFAGSGSQETQYF
>TRBJ2-2|TRBV2
CASRGQVSTGELFF
>TRBJ2-5|TRBV27
CASSFLGLQETQYF
>TRBJ1-2|TRBV10-3
CAISRTLTGEGYGYTF
>TRBJ1-6|TRBV20-1
CSAREELNSPLHF
>TRBJ1-5|TRBV15
CATLLGRVGNQPQHF
>TRBJ2-7|TRBV7-8
CASSLSGGLAWEQYF
>TRBJ1-4|TRBV3-1
CASSQSDRRNEKLFF
>TRBJ2-1|TRBV2
CASTEEQGFGEQFF
>TRBJ1-4|TRBV20-1
CSGGGGNEKLFF
>TRBJ2-2|TRBV27
CASSKPRTSGSLNTGELFF
>TRBJ2-4|TRBV4-1
CASSQGGGTPQDIQYF
>TRBJ2-7|TRBV7-9
CASRPWTPYYEQYF
>TRBJ2-5|TRBV5-1
CASGLPPQETQYF
>TRBJ1-5|TRBV12-3/TRBV12-4
CASSLALTGVPPQHF
>TRBJ2-7|TRBV20-1
CSASRTGAYEQYF
>TRBJ2-3|TRBV20-1
CSRGGGTDTQYF
>TRBJ2-2|TRBV9
CASSPLAQNTGELFF
>TRBJ1-1|TRBV2
CASISGTEAFF
>TRBJ2-3|TRBV19
CASEQAGGGTDTQYF
>TRBJ2-3|TRBV7-3
CASSPAGTDTQYF
>TRBJ2-1|TRBV6-5
CASSYSLHYTKVYNEQFF
>TRBJ2-1|TRBV6-6
CASVGQGNNEQFF
>TRBJ1-1|TRBV6-1
CASRRESSNTEAFF
>TRBJ2-5|TRBV20-1
CSAPRRTGGLEFSETQYF
>TRBJ2-3|TRBV2
CASSEGGQGASDTQYF
>TRBJ2-1|TRBV10-3
CAIRLGEFPYNEQFF
>TRBJ1-6|TRBV9
CASSADRGLSPLHF
>TRBJ2-5|TRBV29-1
CSVERRKQETQYF
>TRBJ2-1|TRBV6-5
CASSYLAFSIGSYNEQFF
>TRBJ2-1|TRBV7-2
CASSLAGQAYNEQFF
>TRBJ2-7|TRBV9
CAREPTGLAGVSGAYEQYF
>TRBJ2-5|TRBV2
CASSEMWRGPETQYF
>TRBJ2-1|TRBV24-1
CATSDRTSGGNEQFF